What follows are 14 T cell receptor beta chains derived from one specimen sequenced in a study of T cells in Graves' hyperthyroidism and ophthalmopathy. Amplified regions were TCR beta CDR3 sequences from RNA transcripts. HTBI primers were used for first-round RT-PCR of the TCR CDR3. TCRdb re-called the multiplex PCR reads with MiXCR, one entry per CDR3 protein. The table includes about 380,000 distinct CDR3 sequences, roughly 13% detected once. Sequenced material: blood. These TCRs come from a man aged 25 to 40 with Graves' hyperthyroidism that later progressed to Graves' ophthalmopathy.

This clonotype was recorded many times. The chain uses TRBV7-8 and TRBJ2-7; D may be TRBD2 (6 bases). V was trimmed by 5 bases and J by 4 bases, leaving 15 bases between them. The CDR3 runs to 14 residues. In germline, CDR1 is SGHVS, CDR2 FQNEAQ. This CDR3 is CASSAGLGRYEQYF. The DNA of the CDR3 is TGTGCCAGCAGCGCCGGCCTAGGGAGGTACGAGCAGTACTTC.

This clonotype was observed at least ten times. This sequence joins TRBV2 and TRBJ1-1; a weak D match, TRBD1 (6 bases). The germline V gene has CDR1 SNHLY and CDR2 FYNNEI. This CDR3 spans 14 amino acids. V was pared by 8 bases and J by 1 base, with 14 bases between. The DNA of the CDR3 is TGTGCCAGCCGTTACGGGACAAGGAACACTGAAGCTTTCTTT. Translated: CASRYGTRNTEAFF.

This clonotype was detected ten times or more. The V and J genes are TRBV2 and TRBJ2-2; no clear D gene. Germline loops: CDR1 SNHLY, CDR2 FYNNEI. The V end was cut by 2 bases, the J end by 2 bases, with 9 bases between. The CDR3 length is 15 residues. The CDR3 is CASSEWSTNTGELFF. CDR3 coding DNA: TGTGCCAGCAGTGAATGGTCGACCAACACCGGGGAGCTGTTTTTT.

This clonotype was detected many times. The gene calls are TRBV20-1 and TRBJ2-1, with 13 nucleotides matching TRBD2. Germline-derived CDR1 and CDR2 are DFQATT and SNEGSKA (reference sequence). The CDR3 loop spans 15 amino acids. The junction had 5 bases not matched to a gene; V was cut back by 6 bases and J by 3 bases. The DNA of the CDR3 is TGCAGTGCCGCGGGACTAGCGGGGCTCTACAATGAGCAGTTCTTC. Translated, it gives CSAAGLAGLYNEQFF.

This clonotype was seen only a few times. The chain combines TRBV6-1 with TRBJ2-5; 7 nucleotides agree with TRBD1. The CDR3 consists of 13 residues. J lost 4 bases, V lost 7 bases, and 6 bases had no gene match. Germline lookup yields CDR1 MNHNS and CDR2 SASEGT. CDR3 protein: CASNTGVPETQYF. CDR3 nucleotide sequence: TGTGCCAGCAACACAGGGGTCCCAGAGACCCAGTACTTC.

This clonotype was seen more than once but under ten times. The rearrangement uses TRBV7-6 and TRBJ2-5, with D perhaps matching TRBD2 (6 bases). Germline CDR1 is SGHVS and CDR2 is FNYEAQ. V lost 4 bases to trimming and J lost 5 bases, with 20 bases between them. The CDR3 has 16 residues. CDR3 amino acids: CASSSPGPGVVETQYF. The CDR3 region has the DNA TGTGCCAGCAGCTCACCGGGACCGGGGGTAGTGGAGACCCAGTACTTC.

The table lists this clonotype with a few counts. This chain uses TRBV6-1 with TRBJ1-5, with D perhaps matching TRBD1 (6 bases). Trimming left V 5 bases short and J 7 bases short, with 18 bases between. The CDR3 runs 15 residues. The germline V gene has CDR1 MNHNS and CDR2 SASEGT. The CDR3 bases are TGTGCCAGCAGTCCGGCTACAGGGACGGGGCAGCCCCAGCATTTT. It is translated as CASSPATGTGQPQHF.

This clonotype was observed many times. The chain joins TRBV28 to TRBJ1-2; no definite D call. The V end was cut by 4 bases, the J end by 3 bases, with 9 bases between. There are 13 residues in the CDR3. The V gene's germline CDR1 is MDHEN and CDR2 SYDVKM. This CDR3 reads CASSSTDYYGYTF. CDR3 in DNA: TGTGCCAGCAGTTCTACAGATTACTATGGCTACACCTTC.

This clonotype showed up many times. This chain connects TRBV10-3 to TRBJ2-3; D tentatively fits TRBD1 or TRBD2 (5 bases each). Germline CDR1 and CDR2: ENHRY and SYGVKD. CDR3 length: 17 residues. The V gene lost 5 bases and the J gene lost 6 bases, with 24 bases spanning the gap. This CDR3 is CAISHLGASLLWDTQYF. CDR3 bases: TGTGCCATCAGTCACCTAGGGGCTAGCCTCCTATGGGATACGCAGTATTTT.

The V and J genes are TRBV5-1 and TRBJ2-3; tentatively, D is TRBD2 (6 bases). CDR1 SGHRS and CDR2 YFSETQ come from the germline V gene. Deletions cut 4 bases from V and 3 bases from J, with 18 bases between. The CDR3 contains 16 residues. CDR3 nucleotides: TGCGCCAGCAGCCGACACGGGACTCCTAATACAGATACGCAGTATTTT. Translation: CASSRHGTPNTDTQYF.

The V and J genes are TRBV4-2 and TRBJ2-5, with 7 bases that match TRBD2. The CDR3 is 16 residues long. Germline lookup yields CDR1 LGHNA and CDR2 YNFKEQ. V was clipped by 4 bases and J by 0 bases; unmatched bases: 8. The CDR3 nucleotides read TGTGCCAGCAGCCGCCGGGGGGAGCAGTACCAAGAGACCCAGTACTTC. It yields the protein CASSRRGEQYQETQYF.

This clonotype was picked up many times. The chain couples TRBV15 to TRBJ1-1; tentatively, D is TRBD1 (5 bases). Germline CDR1 and CDR2: LNHNV and YYDKDF (reference sequence). There are 14 residues in the CDR3. V lost 4 bases to trimming and J lost 4 bases, with 13 bases between them. CDR3 amino acids: CATSMRGGSTEAFF. For the CDR3, the DNA is TGTGCCACCAGCATGAGGGGCGGTAGCACTGAAGCTTTCTTT.

This clonotype was observed many times. The chain employs TRBV11-3 and TRBJ2-7; D ambiguous. Germline V gives CDR1 SGHNT, CDR2 YENEEA. Trimming took off 6 bases at V and 6 bases at J, with 21 bases between the two ends. This CDR3 contains 15 residues. CDR3 DNA sequence: TGTGCCAGCAGTTCCTACGTAAGCACGGCTCTCGAGCAGTACTTC. Translation: CASSSYVSTALEQYF.

This clonotype was observed many times. The J gene is TRBJ1-4, the V gene TRBV30; D is unresolved. Germline V lookup: CDR1 GTSNPN, CDR2 SVGIG (reference sequence). Trimming shortened V by 0 bases and J by 0 bases, and 8 bases separated the two germline ends. This CDR3 spans 15 amino acids. For the CDR3, the DNA is TGTGCCTGGAGTGTACGGGGTGCAACTAATGAAAAACTGTTTTTT. Translating gives CAWSVRGATNEKLFF.